This record concerns one TCR beta chain sequence. Antigen specificity is unknown. Unmatched junction bases numbered 4, after V lost 2 bases and J lost 1 base. Germline V gene sequence: CDR1 LGHNA, CDR2 YSLEER. The CDR3 runs to 15 residues. This entry is derived from a study of T cell repertoires in cytomegalovirus infection. Study summary: CMV infection together with matching HLA type was indicated by public TCR beta signatures.

Findings of the study overall: HLA-C-restricted CMV-specific TCR beta clonotypes were dominant in the ex vivo response.

A single record per CDR3 protein comes from TCRdb applying MiXCR to the reads. The table lists approximately 180,000 distinct CDR3 sequences, more than 9% of them singletons. This chain links TRBV4-3 with TRBJ1-1; 7 positions match TRBD1. The origin of this receptor is a human donor in good health (CMV status not recorded). Some clones in this sample may be carry-over from other donors' samples. Input material: PBMCs. The CDR3 loop reads CASSQQTGENTEAFF. Here the CDR3 DNA reads TGCGCCAGCAGCCAACAAACAGGGGAGAACACTGAAGCTTTCTTT.